What follows are 13 T cell receptor beta chains derived from one specimen sequenced in a study of blood T cell repertoires in COVID-19. The assay was immunoSEQ multiplex PCR, and TCRdb's table has in-frame clones only and misses some. This table has over 30,000 clones, around 87% appearing once. Sequenced material: peripheral blood. These receptors originate from a man older than 75 with active COVID-19.

The chain links TRBV15 to TRBJ2-6; D unclear. The germline CDR1 and CDR2 sequences are LNHNV and YYDKDF (reference sequence). Trimming shortened V by 0 bases and J by 0 bases, and 6 bases separated the two germline ends. The CDR3 is made up of 16 amino acids. Written as DNA, the CDR3 is TGTGCCACCAGCAGAGATCAGGCCTCTGGGGCCAACGTCCTGACTTTC. It codes for CATSRDQASGANVLTF.

The chain is built from TRBV5-1 and TRBJ2-1; 7 bases align to TRBD2. Trimming cost V 9 bases and J 7 bases; bases outside gene matches: 16. The CDR3 length is 15 residues. Per the germline V gene, CDR1 is SGHRS and CDR2 is YFSETQ. The CDR3 here is CATKIDGGRTNEQFF. CDR3 sequence (DNA): TGCGCCACCAAAATTGACGGGGGGAGAACAAATGAGCAGTTCTTC.

V and J are TRBV19 and TRBJ2-1; possible D gene TRBD2, 5 bases. The germline V gene encodes CDR1 LNHDA and CDR2 SQIVND (reference sequence). The CDR3 is 18 amino acids. Trimming left V 1 base short and J 3 bases short, with 19 bases between. The CDR3 coding sequence is TGTGCCAGTAGTATAGGGGGAGTTCCCTTTAAGGGCTACAATGAGCAGTTCTTC. Translation: CASSIGGVPFKGYNEQFF.

This chain links TRBV6-6 with TRBJ2-1; TRBD2 might be the D (7 bases). Germline assignment: CDR1 MNHNY and CDR2 SVGAGI (reference sequence). The CDR3 sequence is 12 residues long. The V gene lost 5 bases and the J gene lost 16 bases, with 18 bases spanning the gap. The CDR3 region is CASSPSQGGGFF. CDR3 coding DNA: TGTGCCAGCAGTCCCAGTCAAGGGGGGGGCTTCTTC.

This chain uses TRBV10-2 with TRBJ1-6; D unresolved. The CDR3 is 18 amino acids. The V gene lost 3 bases and the J gene lost 0 bases, with 15 bases spanning the gap. Germline-derived CDR1 and CDR2 are WSHSY and SAAADI. The CDR3 DNA reads as TGCGCCAGCAGTGAAGGGAGAAGTTCGTCCTCCTATAATTCACCCCTCCACTTT. As protein: CASSEGRSSSSYNSPLHF.

In this sample, this clone turned up a few times. J is TRBJ1-1 and V is TRBV18; D is possibly TRBD1 (5 bases). The CDR3 length is 14 residues. Trimming removed 5 bases from V and 11 bases from J, with 21 bases in between. Germline values: CDR1 KGHSH, CDR2 LQKENI. As DNA, the CDR3 is TGTGCCAGCTCAGGCTTGACAGAAGTAAACGGGGCTTTCTTT. Residues: CASSGLTEVNGAFF.

V usage is TRBV6-6 and J usage is TRBJ1-6; D gene ambiguous. CDR1 is MNHNY, CDR2 SVGAGI, per germline (reference sequence). This CDR3 has 13 amino acids. V was pared by 5 bases and J by 6 bases, with 8 bases between. In DNA form, the CDR3 reads TGTGCCAGCAGTAGTTACTTTAATTCACCCCTCCACTTT. Protein: CASSSYFNSPLHF.

This chain connects TRBV7-9 to TRBJ2-2; 10 nucleotides agree with TRBD2. CDR1 and CDR2 from the germline V gene are SEHNR and FQNEAQ (reference sequence). Trimming took 2 bases from V and 1 from J; bases not matched to a gene: 10. The CDR3 covers 19 residues. The CDR3 nucleotides read TGTGCCAGCAGCTTATACCCCGATTGGACTAGCGGGAACACCGGGGAGCTGTTTTTT. Translated: CASSLYPDWTSGNTGELFF.

A single count supports this clone. The V call is TRBV3-1 (or the pseudogene TRBV3-2), the J call TRBJ2-5; tentatively, D is TRBD1 (7 bases). Germline V CDR1 and CDR2: LGHDT, YNNKEL (reference sequence). Trimming removed 2 bases at V and 4 bases at J, with 8 bases between. CDR3 length: 13 amino acids. CDR3: CASSQQGGETQYF. The CDR3, as DNA: TGTGCCAGCAGCCAACAGGGGGGAGAGACCCAGTACTTC.

By sample fraction, this clone is medium-sized. The gene calls are TRBV6-2 or TRBV6-3 and TRBJ2-2; TRBD2 aligns across 7 bases. With V trimmed by 6 bases and J by 0 bases, 13 bases remained unmatched. Germline values: CDR1 MNHEY, CDR2 SVGEGT. The CDR3 runs to 18 residues. The DNA of the CDR3 is TGTGCCAGCAGCCCTACTATCCCTCTAGCGGCGAACACCGGGGAGCTGTTTTTT. Encoded protein: CASSPTIPLAANTGELFF.

This clone was picked up a small number of times. The gene calls are TRBV2 and TRBJ1-6, with D perhaps matching TRBD1 (5 bases). V lost 6 bases and J 7 bases, leaving 10 bases between the germline ends. This CDR3 has 13 amino acids. In germline, CDR1 is SNHLY, CDR2 FYNNEI. In DNA form, the CDR3 reads TGTGCCAGCAGCCTTGGGGGGAATTCACCCCTCCACTTT. It encodes CASSLGGNSPLHF.

V usage is TRBV5-1 and J usage is TRBJ2-3; 11 bases align to TRBD2. Germline V lookup: CDR1 SGHRS, CDR2 YFSETQ. V was clipped by 0 bases and J by 3 bases; unmatched bases: 9. The CDR3 covers 18 residues. Written as DNA, the CDR3 is TGCGCCAGCAGCTTGGGACTAGCGGGGAGAGGGGGAACAGATACGCAGTATTTT. Protein product: CASSLGLAGRGGTDTQYF.

V is TRBV2 and J is TRBJ2-2, with D unresolved. There are 14 residues in the CDR3. Germline CDR1 reads SNHLY; CDR2 reads FYNNEI. V was trimmed by 6 bases and J by 1 base, leaving 9 bases between them. The CDR3 bases are TGTGCCAGCAGACTTACCCAGAACACCGGGGAGCTGTTTTTT. Protein sequence: CASRLTQNTGELFF.